The 5 T cell receptor beta chains listed next were all sequenced from one sample in a study of cytomegalovirus exposure and HLA in healthy donors. The study ran its PCR with 60 Vbeta and 13 Jbeta primers. TCRdb's copy holds only in-frame clones and misses some; the assay was immunoSEQ multiplex PCR. The data show around 200,000 clones, 70% to 75% seen once. Sequenced sample: PBMCs. Source of these receptors: a male donor in good health and CMV-seronegative.

V and J are TRBV5-1 and TRBJ2-5; 15 nucleotides align to TRBD2. Germline values: CDR1 SGHRS, CDR2 YFSETQ. CDR3 length equals 17 residues. The V segment lost 0 bases and the J segment 5 bases; nucleotides outside the gene matches: 5. The CDR3 DNA is TGCGCCAGCAGCTTGGCCGCGGGGACTAGCGGGGGGGAGACCCAGTACTTC. Protein: CASSLAAGTSGGETQYF.

The chain links TRBV28 to TRBJ2-7; D is ambiguous. Trimming shortened V by 4 bases and J by 7 bases, and 5 bases separated the two germline ends. This CDR3 is built from 10 residues. From germline, CDR1 is MDHEN and CDR2 SYDVKM. This chain's CDR3 is CASSSPEQYF. The DNA for the CDR3 is TGTGCCAGCAGTTCCCCAGAGCAGTACTTC.

Here the CDR3 reads CASSPDRAGGPQHF. CDR3 bases: TGTGCCAGCAGTCCCGACAGGGCCGGGGGGCCCCAGCATTTT. This chain joins TRBV6-5 and TRBJ1-5; 7 nucleotides agree with TRBD1. The CDR3 runs to 14 residues. V shed 5 bases, J shed 9 bases, and the junction held 10 bases outside the gene matches. Germline V gives CDR1 MNHEY, CDR2 SVGAGI.

V and J are TRBV6-1 and TRBJ2-3; no reliable D call. Per the germline V gene, CDR1 is MNHNS and CDR2 is SASEGT. Deletions cut 2 bases from V and 6 bases from J, with 9 bases between. This CDR3 has 13 residues. The CDR3 region is CASSEYVYDTQYF. DNA for the CDR3: TGTGCCAGCAGTGAATACGTCTACGATACGCAGTATTTT.

The rearrangement joins TRBV13 to TRBJ2-3; D is unclear. The CDR3 totals 13 residues. V was trimmed by 4 bases and J by 5 bases, leaving 10 bases between them. Germline V lookup: CDR1 PRHDT, CDR2 FYEKMQ (reference sequence). CDR3 protein: CASSSRLVDTQYF. The CDR3 nucleotides are TGTGCCAGCAGCTCTAGGCTCGTAGATACGCAGTATTTT. Full variable domain (rest looked up from reference TRBV13 and TRBJ2-3): AAGVIQSPRHLIKEKRETATLKCYPIPRHDTVYWYQQGPGQDPQFLISFYEKMQSDKGSIPDRFSAQQFSDYHSELNMSSLELGDSALYFCASSSRLVDTQYFGPGTRLTVL.